The 29 T cell receptor beta chains reported below all come from one sample, sequenced in a study of cytomegalovirus exposure and HLA in healthy donors. Sequencing used immunoSEQ multiplex PCR; TCRdb keeps in-frame clones, though not all of them. The table lists around 350,000 clones, just over 85% of them singletons, with 0.83% in the top ten. Input material: PBMCs. The receptors stem from a woman in her late teens or twenties in good health and CMV-seronegative.

Points on this clone: The sample contains more than one DNA sequence encoding this CDR3. This sequence joins TRBV27 and TRBJ1-1; 11 bases fit TRBD1. The V and J ends lost 8 bases and 5 bases, in that order; junction bases with no gene match: 4. The length of the CDR3 is 13 residues. Per the germline V gene, CDR1 is MNHEY and CDR2 is SMNVEV (reference sequence). The CDR3 protein is CASGQGAGTEAFF. CDR3 DNA: TGTGCCAGCGGACAGGGGGCAGGGACTGAAGCTTTCTTT.

The V call is TRBV27, the J call TRBJ1-5; 9 positions match TRBD1. This CDR3 spans 15 amino acids. V lost 6 bases, J lost 1 base, and 4 bases stayed unmatched. In germline, CDR1 is MNHEY, CDR2 SMNVEV (reference sequence). CDR3 bases: TGTGCCAGCAGACCCGACAGGGGGAGCAATCAGCCCCAGCATTTT. This sequence encodes CASRPDRGSNQPQHF.

CDR3 in amino acids: CASSPGVRAEKLFF. CDR3 nucleotides: TGCGCCAGCAGCCCGGGAGTGAGGGCTGAAAAACTGTTTTTT. This chain uses TRBV5-1 with TRBJ1-4; D not certain. This CDR3 is 14 amino acids long. Trimming took 4 bases from V and 7 from J, leaving 14 bases between them. Germline-derived CDR1 and CDR2 are SGHRS and YFSETQ.

The chain uses TRBV19 and TRBJ2-3; the D gene is possibly TRBD1 (6 bases). CDR1 is LNHDA and CDR2 is SQIVND in the germline V gene (reference sequence). CDR3 length equals 16 residues. Trimming left V 3 bases short and J 0 bases short, with 13 bases between. CDR3 coding DNA: TGTGCCAGTAGTATTCGCGGACAGCCAAGCACAGATACGCAGTATTTT. This translates into CASSIRGQPSTDTQYF.

This rearrangement joins TRBV7-9 to TRBJ1-3, with D tentatively TRBD1 (5 bases). Trimming left V 6 bases short and J 0 bases short, with 12 bases between. The length of the CDR3 is 15 residues. Germline values: CDR1 SEHNR, CDR2 FQNEAQ (reference sequence). CDR3 sequence (DNA): TGTGCCAGCAGGAATCAGGGACTCTCTGGAAACACCATATATTTT. It is translated as CASRNQGLSGNTIYF.

As DNA, the CDR3 is TGTGCCAGCAGCAAGAGGGGGGGTGGCAATCAGCCCCAGCATTTT. Encoded protein: CASSKRGGGNQPQHF. The chain joins TRBV7-8 to TRBJ1-5; D possibly corresponds to TRBD1 (6 bases). From germline, CDR1 is SGHVS and CDR2 FQNEAQ. With 5 bases removed from V and 2 bases from J, the gap between germline ends came to 13 bases. CDR3 size: 15 residues.

The V and J genes are TRBV5-8 and TRBJ1-6; D unclear. Germline V gene lookup returns CDR1 SGHTS and CDR2 YDEGEE. V was trimmed by 2 bases and J by 7 bases, leaving 16 bases between them. CDR3 length: 16 residues. Here the CDR3 reads CASSLVFGRGNSPLHF. The CDR3 DNA is TGTGCCAGCAGCTTAGTGTTTGGGAGAGGGAATTCACCCCTCCACTTT.

This chain connects TRBV27 to TRBJ2-4, with TRBD1 matching over 8 bases. The J segment lost 5 bases and the V segment lost 4 bases, leaving 10 bases of the junction unmatched. The V gene's germline CDR1 is MNHEY and CDR2 SMNVEV (reference sequence). This CDR3 has 16 amino acids. The CDR3 here is CASSSLGVTGENIQYF. The DNA of the CDR3 is TGTGCCAGCAGTTCTCTAGGGGTGACAGGGGAAAACATTCAGTACTTC.

This chain uses TRBV27 with TRBJ2-1; D gene uncertain. The V gene's germline CDR1 is MNHEY and CDR2 SMNVEV (reference sequence). V was shortened by 6 bases and J by 5 bases, with 17 bases between the two germline ends. The CDR3 runs 15 residues. CDR3 in amino acids: CASSQEVRWNNEQFF. DNA of the CDR3: TGTGCCAGCAGCCAAGAAGTCAGGTGGAACAATGAGCAGTTCTTC.

In this sample, this clone turned up a few times. The V gene is TRBV9, the J gene TRBJ2-7; 11 bases match TRBD2. With 0 bases clipped from V and 7 bases from J, the junction kept 3 bases outside the gene matches. This CDR3 comprises 14 residues. Germline values: CDR1 SGDLS, CDR2 YYNGEE. Written as DNA, the CDR3 is TGTGCCAGCAGCGTAGTTCTAGCGGGAGGAGAGCAGTACTTC. It specifies CASSVVLAGGEQYF.

The rearrangement links TRBV11-3 to TRBJ2-1, with TRBD2 matching 15 bases. The CDR3 totals 18 residues. J gave up 0 bases and V 5 bases, and 5 bases lay outside the gene matches. CDR1 and CDR2 from the germline V gene are SGHNT and YENEEA. The CDR3 region has the DNA TGTGCCAGCAGCATCGGACTAGCGGGAGGGGTCTCCTACAATGAGCAGTTCTTC. Its translation is CASSIGLAGGVSYNEQFF.

V and J are TRBV27 and TRBJ2-2; 9 bases are shared with TRBD1. Germline trimming cut 7 bases from V and 6 bases from J; bases unmatched to any gene: 15. CDR3 length: 17 residues. Germline-derived CDR1 and CDR2 are MNHEY and SMNVEV (reference sequence). The CDR3 bases are TGTGCCAGCATCAATTCCCCCGGGACAGGGCCCCCCGGGGAGCTGTTTTTT. Its translation: CASINSPGTGPPGELFF.

This clone appeared once. This chain links TRBV4-1 with TRBJ1-1; 8 bases match TRBD1. Unmatched junction bases numbered 11, after V lost 0 bases and J lost 11 bases. This CDR3 is built from 15 residues. The germline V gene encodes CDR1 MGHRA and CDR2 YSYEKL. The CDR3 protein is CASSQDLGQGLSAFF. In nucleotides, the CDR3 is TGCGCCAGCAGCCAAGACCTAGGACAGGGCCTCTCGGCTTTCTTT.

The rearrangement links TRBV7-8 to TRBJ2-7, with a weak D call TRBD1 (6 bases). CDR3 length equals 18 residues. Germline loops: CDR1 SGHVS, CDR2 FQNEAQ. V was shortened by 6 bases and J by 0 bases, with 24 bases between the two germline ends. In nucleotides, the CDR3 is TGTGCCAGCAGATCACCTGCCGGACGGGACATTGACTCCTACGAGCAGTACTTC. It is translated as CASRSPAGRDIDSYEQYF.

The gene calls are TRBV2 and TRBJ1-2; TRBD1 agrees at 9 bases. Trimming at V came to 5 bases and at J to 6 bases, leaving 7 bases not matched to a gene. CDR1 SNHLY and CDR2 FYNNEI come from the germline V gene. CDR3 length equals 14 residues. DNA of the CDR3: TGTGCCAGCAGTCAACAGGGGGCATACGATGGCTACACCTTC. Translating gives CASSQQGAYDGYTF. Full variable domain (missing parts from reference TRBV2 and TRBJ1-2): EPEVTQTPSHQVTQMGQEVILRCVPISNHLYFYWYRQILGQKVEFLVSFYNNEISEKSEIFDDQFSVERPDGSNFTLKIRSTKLEDSAMYFCASSQQGAYDGYTFGSGTRLTVV.

The genes are TRBV30 and TRBJ1-5, with D unresolved. In germline, CDR1 is GTSNPN, CDR2 SVGIG (reference sequence). Trimming shortened V by 0 bases and J by 7 bases, and 10 bases separated the two germline ends. The CDR3 sequence is 13 residues long. CDR3 nucleotide sequence: TGTGCCTGGAGTGTCCAGAGCAGGCAGCCCCAGCATTTT. Amino acids: CAWSVQSRQPQHF.

A single count supports this clone. This chain joins TRBV7-9 and TRBJ2-7; no reliable D call. V was clipped by 4 bases and J by 7 bases, with 8 bases between them. CDR3 length: 11 amino acids. Germline V gene lookup returns CDR1 SEHNR and CDR2 FQNEAQ (reference sequence). As DNA, the CDR3 is TGTGCCAGCAGCTCCCCGCGGGAGCAGTACTTC. Its translation: CASSSPREQYF.

The chain links TRBV6-1 to TRBJ1-1, with 7 positions matching TRBD1. Germline V lookup: CDR1 MNHNS, CDR2 SASEGT. The CDR3 runs to 14 residues. V lost 1 base and J lost 7; bases outside the gene matches: 6. DNA of the CDR3: TGTGCCAGCAGTGAAGTAGGGGGCCGCAGTGAAGCTTTCTTT. Translating gives CASSEVGGRSEAFF.

The V gene is TRBV10-3, the J gene TRBJ1-1; D not certain. Germline V gene sequence: CDR1 ENHRY, CDR2 SYGVKD. The CDR3 length is 14 residues. Trimming cost V 4 bases and J 6 bases, with 15 bases left between them. CDR3 loop: CAISAGREISEAFF. CDR3 nucleotide sequence: TGTGCCATCAGTGCTGGCCGTGAAATATCTGAAGCTTTCTTT.

This chain uses TRBV6-5 with TRBJ2-7; 9 nucleotides match TRBD2. Losses at the gene ends were 3 bases for V and 2 bases for J; bases not matched to a gene: 8. Per the germline V gene, CDR1 is MNHEY and CDR2 is SVGAGI. This CDR3 is 16 amino acids long. The CDR3 protein is CASSYNSGLAPYEQYF. The CDR3 nucleotides read TGTGCCAGCAGTTATAACAGCGGACTAGCGCCCTACGAGCAGTACTTC.

The rearrangement uses TRBV5-1 and TRBJ2-2; 10 nucleotides agree with TRBD2. The CDR3 runs to 15 residues. The V gene's germline CDR1 is SGHRS and CDR2 YFSETQ. J lost 6 bases, V lost 4 bases, and 6 bases had no gene match. CDR3 nucleotide sequence: TGCGCCAGCAGCCCGGGGACTAGCGTCCCCGGGGAGCTGTTTTTT. The encoded protein is CASSPGTSVPGELFF. The variable domain in full, with the rest retrieved from reference TRBV5-1 and TRBJ2-2, is KAGVTQTPRYLIKTRGQQVTLSCSPISGHRSVSWYQQTPGQGLQFLFEYFSETQRNKGNFPGRFSGRQFSNSRSEMNVSTLELGDSALYLCASSPGTSVPGELFFGEGSRLTVL.

This sequence joins TRBV6-1 and TRBJ1-5; 7 bases are shared with TRBD1. Germline V gene data show CDR1 as MNHNS and CDR2 as SASEGT. V shed 10 bases, J shed 1 base, and the junction held 4 bases outside the gene matches. The CDR3 totals 13 residues. The CDR3 bases are TGTGCCACCTCGGGACAGAGCAATCAGCCCCAGCATTTT. It translates to CATSGQSNQPQHF.

For the CDR3, the DNA is TGTGCCACCAGCGGATCTAACAGGGATAGCTCCTACGAGCAGTACTTC. This encodes CATSGSNRDSSYEQYF. The genes are TRBV15 and TRBJ2-7, with D perhaps TRBD1 (6 bases). CDR3 length: 16 residues. The germline V gene encodes CDR1 LNHNV and CDR2 YYDKDF (reference sequence). V was cut by 5 bases and J by 0 bases, with 17 bases left in between. The full variable domain, in which reference TRBV15 and TRBJ2-7 provide the parts outside the CDR3, is DAMVIQNPRYQVTQFGKPVTLSCSQTLNHNVMYWYQQKSSQAPKLLFHYYDKDFNNEADTPDNFQSRRPNTSFCFLDIRSPGLGDTAMYLCATSGSNRDSSYEQYFGPGTRLTVT.

The chain recombines TRBV7-9 with TRBJ2-1; the D gene is possibly TRBD2 (6 bases). The CDR3 runs 17 residues. With 5 bases removed from V and 4 bases from J, the gap between germline ends came to 21 bases. Germline CDR1 reads SEHNR; CDR2 reads FQNEAQ (reference sequence). CDR3 sequence: CASSGRRDFPGYNEQFF. In DNA, the CDR3 is TGTGCCAGCAGCGGCCGCCGGGACTTCCCTGGTTACAATGAGCAGTTCTTC.

V and J are TRBV13 and TRBJ2-4; TRBD2 matches at 9 bases. Germline-derived CDR1 and CDR2 are PRHDT and FYEKMQ (reference sequence). The CDR3 is 15 residues long. The J segment lost 2 bases and the V segment lost 5 bases, leaving 4 bases of the junction unmatched. In DNA form, the CDR3 reads TGTGCCAGCAGCACTAGCGGGTCCCCCAAAAACATTCAGTACTTC. It is translated as CASSTSGSPKNIQYF.

This clone appeared a few times. The rearrangement joins TRBV6-5 to TRBJ2-2, with D perhaps matching TRBD1 (6 bases). The germline V gene encodes CDR1 MNHEY and CDR2 SVGAGI. CDR3 size: 14 residues. With 8 bases removed from V and 2 bases from J, the gap between germline ends came to 12 bases. Written as DNA, the CDR3 is TGTGCCAGCCTAGGGGGACGTAACACCGGGGAGCTGTTTTTT. Amino acids: CASLGGRNTGELFF.

This chain uses TRBV5-1 with TRBJ2-7; no firm D call. Trimming pared 0 bases from V and 5 bases from J, leaving 9 bases between. The CDR3 sequence is 13 residues long. The germline CDR1 and CDR2 sequences are SGHRS and YFSETQ. The CDR3 DNA reads TGCGCCAGCAGCTTGGCGACTCCGGACGAGCAGTACTTC. As protein: CASSLATPDEQYF.

This clone was seen only once. V and J are TRBV2 and TRBJ2-7; TRBD2 might be the D (5 bases). Germline assignment: CDR1 SNHLY and CDR2 FYNNEI. There are 15 residues in the CDR3. V was cut by 2 bases and J by 1 base, with 12 bases left in between. The CDR3 DNA reads TGTGCCAGCAGTGAAAATCCAAGCGGATCCTACGAGCAGTACTTC. Its protein is CASSENPSGSYEQYF.

For the CDR3, the DNA is TGTGCCAGCAGCCTAGGGGGAGTTCGGCAGCCCCAGCATTTT. Translation: CASSLGGVRQPQHF. V is TRBV5-6 and J is TRBJ1-5; D is perhaps TRBD1 (6 bases). The CDR3 is 14 residues long. Trimming pared 4 bases from V and 7 bases from J, leaving 15 bases between. CDR1 SGHDT and CDR2 YYEEEE come from the germline V gene.